Below are 29 T cell receptor beta chains sequenced from a single sample in a study of cytomegalovirus exposure and HLA in healthy donors. In the PCR, 60 Vbeta and 13 Jbeta primers were used. Using immunoSEQ multiplex PCR, the repertoire was profiled, and TCRdb retains in-frame clones only, with some absent. The sample shows roughly 120,000 clones, about 63% of them seen only once. The source material was PBMCs. The source of these receptors is a man aged 30 to 39 in good health and CMV-seropositive.

The chain couples TRBV7-2 to TRBJ2-5, with D possibly matching TRBD2 (5 bases). CDR3 length: 15 amino acids. Germline-derived CDR1 and CDR2 are SGHTA and FQGNSA. Trimming removed 5 bases from V and 2 bases from J, with 15 bases in between. CDR3 protein: CASSQNGLAQETQYF. DNA of the CDR3: TGTGCCAGCAGCCAAAACGGACTCGCTCAAGAGACCCAGTACTTC.

The chain uses TRBV7-9 and TRBJ2-7, with 8 bases matching TRBD1. Germline-derived CDR1 and CDR2 are SEHNR and FQNEAQ (reference sequence). The V segment lost 5 bases and the J segment 3 bases; nucleotides outside the gene matches: 6. The CDR3 is made up of 14 amino acids. CDR3 protein: CASSLGQAVYEQYF. CDR3 in DNA: TGTGCCAGCAGCCTGGGACAGGCGGTCTACGAGCAGTACTTC.

This clone showed up just once. The chain joins TRBV5-1 to TRBJ2-5; possible D gene TRBD2, 7 bases. With 6 bases removed from V and 4 bases from J, the gap between germline ends came to 16 bases. The V gene's germline CDR1 is SGHRS and CDR2 YFSETQ. CDR3 length equals 14 residues. For the CDR3, the DNA is TGCGCCAGCAACGTGGGGGGGGGCGGAGAGACCCAGTACTTC. Its translation: CASNVGGGGETQYF.

Comments on this clone: The junction shows a germline mismatch at one end, possibly a read error. The J gene is TRBJ2-5, the V gene TRBV7-7; D gene ambiguous. CDR1 is SSHAT, CDR2 FNYEAQ, per germline (reference sequence). The CDR3 covers 14 residues. The chain's CDR3 is CASSLDPRSETQYF. The CDR3 nucleotides read TGTGCTAGCAGCTTAGATCCCCGGTCGGAGACCCAGTACTTC.

The sample holds one count of this clone. This chain connects TRBV5-1 to TRBJ2-5; TRBD1 matches 7 bases. With 0 bases clipped from V and 2 bases from J, the junction kept 7 bases outside the gene matches. This CDR3 region has 16 residues. Germline CDR1 is SGHRS and CDR2 is YFSETQ. The CDR3: CASSLGWGQQQETQYF. In DNA form, the CDR3 reads TGCGCCAGCAGCTTGGGATGGGGACAGCAACAAGAGACCCAGTACTTC. The variable domain in full, with the rest retrieved from reference TRBV5-1 and TRBJ2-5, is KAGVTQTPRYLIKTRGQQVTLSCSPISGHRSVSWYQQTPGQGLQFLFEYFSETQRNKGNFPGRFSGRQFSNSRSEMNVSTLELGDSALYLCASSLGWGQQQETQYFGPGTRLLVL.

CDR3 in amino acids: CASSVSRQGRYTDTQYF. The CDR3 DNA reads as TGTGCCAGCAGCGTTTCCCGTCAGGGGCGCTACACAGATACGCAGTATTTT. The V call is TRBV9, the J call TRBJ2-3; TRBD1 is a possible D gene (6 bases). Germline CDR1 is SGDLS and CDR2 is YYNGEE. Trimming removed 2 bases from V and 2 bases from J, with 18 bases in between. This CDR3 is built from 17 residues.

The rearrangement joins TRBV6-5 to TRBJ2-1; 8 nucleotides align to TRBD2. The V and J ends lost 7 bases and 6 bases, in that order; junction bases with no gene match: 11. From germline, CDR1 is MNHEY and CDR2 SVGAGI. The CDR3 loop spans 15 amino acids. Written as DNA, the CDR3 is TGTGCCAGCAAACTACTAGCGGAGGGACCCAATGAGCAGTTCTTC. This translates into CASKLLAEGPNEQFF.

This chain connects TRBV19 to TRBJ2-7; a possible D gene is TRBD1 (5 bases). The CDR3 is made up of 17 amino acids. Deletions cut 0 bases from V and 5 bases from J, with 20 bases between. Germline assignment: CDR1 LNHDA and CDR2 SQIVND (reference sequence). CDR3 nucleotides: TGTGCCAGTAGTATAGACCCCATAGGGGTTTCACTCCACGAGCAGTACTTC. Protein sequence: CASSIDPIGVSLHEQYF.

This rearrangement joins TRBV2 to TRBJ2-6; maybe TRBD1 (7 bases). Germline V gene data show CDR1 as SNHLY and CDR2 as FYNNEI. CDR3 length: 15 amino acids. Trimming pared 5 bases from V and 4 bases from J, leaving 12 bases between. The CDR3, as DNA: TGTGCCAGCAGTCCGACAGGGAGGGGGGCCAACGTCCTGACTTTC. Translated: CASSPTGRGANVLTF.

The genes are TRBV2 and TRBJ2-1; tentative D call: TRBD2 (6 bases). Between the trimmed V and J ends, which lost 8 bases and 0 bases, there was a span of 17 bases. Germline V CDR1 and CDR2: SNHLY, FYNNEI. The length of the CDR3 is 16 residues. For the CDR3, the DNA is TGTGCCAGCGGAGGGGAGAGCGGCTCCTCCTACAATGAGCAGTTCTTC. Residues: CASGGESGSSYNEQFF. The whole variable domain, remainder taken from reference TRBV2 and TRBJ2-1, is EPEVTQTPSHQVTQMGQEVILRCVPISNHLYFYWYRQILGQKVEFLVSFYNNEISEKSEIFDDQFSVERPDGSNFTLKIRSTKLEDSAMYFCASGGESGSSYNEQFFGPGTRLTVL.

This clone was counted only a few times. The J gene is TRBJ2-7, the V gene TRBV18, with D perhaps TRBD1 (5 bases). The V end lost 2 bases, the J end lost 7 bases, and 12 bases lay between the germline ends. This CDR3 comprises 13 residues. CDR1 and CDR2 from the germline V gene are KGHSH and LQKENI. The CDR3 is CASSPAGSGEQYF. The CDR3 DNA reads TGTGCCAGCTCACCAGCAGGGTCCGGAGAGCAGTACTTC.

V usage is TRBV7-2 and J usage is TRBJ2-3, with D perhaps TRBD2 (6 bases). This CDR3 region has 15 residues. Trimming took off 7 bases at V and 0 bases at J, with 14 bases between the two ends. Germline V gene data show CDR1 as SGHTA and CDR2 as FQGNSA. CDR3 bases: TGTGCCAGCACCGTGCTAGCGACTAGCACAGATACGCAGTATTTT. Its translation: CASTVLATSTDTQYF.

This rearrangement joins TRBV5-1 to TRBJ1-1, with D possibly matching TRBD1 (5 bases). Trimming took 6 bases from V and 1 from J, leaving 13 bases between them. The CDR3 contains 14 residues. From germline, CDR1 is SGHRS and CDR2 YFSETQ. The CDR3 region has the DNA TGCGCCAGCAAGTTGGCGGGGACGAACACTGAAGCTTTCTTT. Protein sequence: CASKLAGTNTEAFF.

The genes are TRBV4-1 and TRBJ1-5; D remains ambiguous. The CDR3 consists of 13 residues. Trimming removed 1 base from V and 5 bases from J, with 6 bases in between. Germline CDR1 and CDR2: MGHRA and YSYEKL. CDR3: CASSQGRDQPQHF. CDR3 DNA sequence: TGCGCCAGCAGCCAAGGCCGGGATCAGCCCCAGCATTTT.

The sample holds a few counts of this clone. The genes are TRBV5-1 and TRBJ2-1; 8 bases are a match to TRBD1. After removal of 8 bases from V and 9 bases from J, the junction contained 13 bases not matched to a gene. Germline loops: CDR1 SGHRS, CDR2 YFSETQ. The CDR3 runs to 14 residues. The CDR3 DNA is TGCGCCAGTTCCGACGGACAGGGCTTCGGTGAGCAGTTCTTC. This gives the protein CASSDGQGFGEQFF.

This clone showed up just a few times. This rearrangement joins TRBV15 to TRBJ2-3, with 15 positions matching TRBD2. With 2 bases clipped from V and 6 bases from J, the junction kept 9 bases outside the gene matches. The CDR3 sequence is 18 residues long. Germline V gives CDR1 LNHNV, CDR2 YYDKDF (reference sequence). CDR3 nucleotides: TGTGCCACCAGCAGACACGCCGTGGGGACTAGCGGGAGGGATACGCAGTATTTT. This translates into CATSRHAVGTSGRDTQYF.

The J gene is TRBJ2-5, the V gene TRBV9, with 7 nucleotides matching TRBD2. Trimming removed 0 bases from V and 0 bases from J; junction bases left unmatched: 5. This CDR3 is built from 16 residues. Germline-derived CDR1 and CDR2 are SGDLS and YYNGEE. DNA of the CDR3: TGTGCCAGCAGCGTAGGTGACGGGAGGTACCAAGAGACCCAGTACTTC. Its translation: CASSVGDGRYQETQYF. The full variable domain, with the rest looked up from reference TRBV9 and TRBJ2-5, is DSGVTQTPKHLITATGQRVTLRCSPRSGDLSVYWYQQSLDQGLQFLIQYYNGEERAKGNILERFSAQQFPDLHSELNLSSLELGDSALYFCASSVGDGRYQETQYFGPGTRLLVL.

The genes are TRBV4-1 and TRBJ2-7; 7 bases align to TRBD1. The CDR3 totals 15 residues. CDR1 is MGHRA and CDR2 is YSYEKL in the germline V gene. J was trimmed by 1 base and V by 3 bases; bases with no gene match: 6. CDR3 coding DNA: TGCGCCAGCAGCCAGGGTCAGGGGGTGTCCTACGAGCAGTACTTC. The encoded protein is CASSQGQGVSYEQYF.

This chain connects TRBV4-2 to TRBJ2-2; the match to TRBD2 covers 11 bases. Germline V gene data show CDR1 as LGHNA and CDR2 as YNFKEQ. V gave up 2 bases and J gave up 5 bases; unmatched junction bases: 10. This CDR3 comprises 18 residues. CDR3 DNA: TGTGCCAGCAGCCAAAATGAGATAGCGGGAGGGCCGACCGGGGAGCTGTTTTTT. Translating gives CASSQNEIAGGPTGELFF.

This chain connects TRBV5-1 to TRBJ2-7; 8 bases match TRBD2. Germline V gives CDR1 SGHRS, CDR2 YFSETQ. With 3 bases clipped from V and 3 bases from J, the junction kept 5 bases outside the gene matches. CDR3 length equals 14 residues. The CDR3 nucleotides read TGCGCCAGCAGCTCGTCCGGGACTAGCTACGAGCAGTACTTC. Its protein product is CASSSSGTSYEQYF.

This clone was observed a few times. An end of the junction differs from the germline gene, which may be a read error. The chain carries TRBV7-9 and TRBJ1-1, with 7 positions matching TRBD1. The CDR3 contains 16 residues. Germline CDR1 reads SEHNR; CDR2 reads FQNEAQ (reference sequence). CDR3 residues: CSSSRRTGVLNTEAFF. CDR3 bases: TGTTCCAGCAGCCGTCGGACAGGTGTTCTGAACACTGAAGCTTTCTTT. The entire variable domain, with the rest obtained from reference TRBV7-9 and TRBJ1-1, is as follows: DTGVSQNPRHKITKRGQNVTFRCDPISEHNRLYWYRQTLGQGPEFLTYFQNEAQLEKSRLLSDRFSAERPKGSFSTLEIQRTEQGDSAMYLCSSSRRTGVLNTEAFFGQGTRLTVV.

The chain has TRBV19 and TRBJ1-5; TRBD1 might be the D (6 bases). Germline CDR1 LNHDA, CDR2 SQIVND (reference sequence). V lost 3 bases and J 5 bases, leaving 17 bases between the germline ends. The length of the CDR3 is 16 residues. DNA of the CDR3: TGTGCCAGTAGTATGATCACTGTGACAGGACATCAGCCCCAGCATTTT. The encoded protein is CASSMITVTGHQPQHF.

The chain is built from TRBV9 and TRBJ2-1; 7 bases map to TRBD2. The CDR3 contains 15 residues. Germline lookup yields CDR1 SGDLS and CDR2 YYNGEE. V lost 1 base, J lost 6 bases, and 7 bases stayed unmatched. This CDR3 is CASSVMASGSNEQFF. DNA of the CDR3: TGTGCCAGCAGCGTAATGGCTAGCGGAAGCAATGAGCAGTTCTTC.

This sequence joins TRBV5-8 and TRBJ1-1; D remains ambiguous. V lost 5 bases, J lost 10 bases, and 15 bases lay in between. The V gene's germline CDR1 is SGHTS and CDR2 YDEGEE. CDR3 length: 12 amino acids. The CDR3: CASRPKETGAFF. The CDR3 nucleotides are TGTGCCAGCAGACCTAAAGAGACGGGAGCTTTCTTT.

The V gene is TRBV7-6, the J gene TRBJ1-1, with 9 bases identical to TRBD1. The CDR3 runs 15 residues. The ends lost 1 base at V and 3 bases at J; junction bases unmatched: 3. Germline CDR1 SGHVS, CDR2 FNYEAQ. CDR3 protein: CASSLDDRGDTEAFF. CDR3 nucleotides: TGTGCCAGCAGCTTAGACGACAGGGGGGACACTGAAGCTTTCTTT.

V usage is TRBV5-1 and J usage is TRBJ1-1; possible D gene TRBD1, 6 bases. This CDR3 spans 13 amino acids. Germline values: CDR1 SGHRS, CDR2 YFSETQ. V lost 4 bases, J lost 8 bases, and 15 bases lay in between. Written as DNA, the CDR3 is TGCGCCAGCAGCGGGGGGGTGGACAGAGAAGCTTTCTTT. Its protein product is CASSGGVDREAFF.

This clone was recorded a few times. V gene TRBV5-8 combines with J gene TRBJ2-7; a possible D gene is TRBD1 (6 bases). V was pared by 7 bases and J by 2 bases, with 10 bases between. The CDR3 totals 12 residues. CDR1 and CDR2 (germline): SGHTS, YDEGEE. The CDR3 DNA is TGTGCCAGCGGCAGGGGAACCTACGAGCAGTACTTC. Translating gives CASGRGTYEQYF. Using reference TRBV5-8 and TRBJ2-7 for the parts outside the CDR3, the full variable domain is EAGVTQSPTHLIKTRGQQATLRCSPISGHTSVYWYQQALGLGLQFLLWYDEGEERNRGNFPPRFSGRQFPNYSSELNVNALELEDSALYLCASGRGTYEQYFGPGTRLTVT.

The rearrangement joins TRBV6-5 to TRBJ2-7, with D tentatively TRBD1 (7 bases). The CDR3 contains 15 residues. Trimming took off 0 bases at V and 4 bases at J, with 13 bases between the two ends. Germline lookup yields CDR1 MNHEY and CDR2 SVGAGI. The CDR3 DNA follows: TGTGCCAGCAGTTACTCACCCCAGGGGGGTTACGAGCAGTACTTC. This codes for CASSYSPQGGYEQYF.

CDR3 region: CASSPPGGTGELFF. Here the CDR3 DNA reads TGTGCCAGCAGCCCGCCAGGGGGAACCGGGGAGCTGTTTTTT. The chain has TRBV7-9 and TRBJ2-2; TRBD1 matches at 7 bases. Trimming at V came to 5 bases and at J to 5 bases, leaving 5 bases not matched to a gene. The germline gives CDR1 SEHNR, CDR2 FQNEAQ (reference sequence). CDR3 length equals 14 residues.